This is a list of T cell receptor beta chains from one sample in a study of cytomegalovirus exposure and HLA in healthy donors. TCRdb keeps only in-frame clones here, not all; method: immunoSEQ multiplex PCR. The table shows under 250,000 clones, with over 80% occurring only once. Material: PBMCs. All receptors come from a middle-aged man in good health and CMV-seropositive. The CDR3 runs from the conserved cysteine through the conserved F or W. D genes are given only for firm matches. Clone size is not always given. Where it is, it says once, few, many or a class for expanded clones.

TGTGCCAGCAGCTTGGCGACTGTACAAGAGACCCAGTACTTC	CASSLATVQETQYF	TRBJ2-5	TRBV5-6	.	.
TGTGCCAGCAGCACAGGGACTAATGAAAAACTGTTTTTT	CASSTGTNEKLFF	TRBJ1-4	TRBV5-6	.	.
TGTGCCAGCAGTTACTCACGGGACAGGAGGAACTCACCCCTCCACTTT	CASSYSRDRRNSPLHF	TRBJ1-6	TRBV6-5	.	TRBD1
TGTGCCAGCCCCCGGGACTACACAGATACGCAGTATTTT	CASPRDYTDTQYF	TRBJ2-3	TRBV2	once	TRBD2
TGTGCCTCTATCCGAGGCACTAGCGGGAGAGAGACCCAGTACTTC	CASIRGTSGRETQYF	TRBJ2-5	TRBV2	.	TRBD2
TGTGCCAGCAGCCCCGGGACTAGCGGGAGAAGGGGGTACGGAGAGACCCAGTACTTC	CASSPGTSGRRGYGETQYF	TRBJ2-5	TRBV7-9	.	TRBD2
TGTGCCATCAGTCTGGGACAGGGTTTCGGCTACACCTTC	CAISLGQGFGYTF	TRBJ1-2	TRBV10-3	.	TRBD1
TGCGCCAGCAGTCAAACAGGGGACGGCACAGATACGCAGTATTTT	CASSQTGDGTDTQYF	TRBJ2-3	TRBV5-1	.	TRBD1
TGTGCCAGCAGCCATAGAATGGGAGGGGGCTACACCTTC	CASSHRMGGGYTF	TRBJ1-2	TRBV14	.	.
TGTGCCAGCAGCTTAGCGCTCCGGGGACTAGCGGGAGAAGGGGATGAGCAGTTCTTC	CASSLALRGLAGEGDEQFF	TRBJ2-1	TRBV7-9	.	TRBD2
TGTGCCAGCAGCTCCTCGACAGGGGGTGGCTATGGCTACACCTTC	CASSSSTGGGYGYTF	TRBJ1-2	TRBV5-4	.	TRBD1
TGTGCCAGCAGGTCCACAGGGGGCATAGGTTACGAGCAGTACTTC	CASRSTGGIGYEQYF	TRBJ2-7	TRBV6-5	.	TRBD1
TGTGCCAGCAGCTTAACACCCGGGAACACTGAAGCTTTCTTT	CASSLTPGNTEAFF	TRBJ1-1	TRBV7-3	few	.
TGCGCCAGCACCTCCCAGGGCGGGATCACCGGGGAGCTGTTTTTT	CASTSQGGITGELFF	TRBJ2-2	TRBV5-1	.	.
TGTGCCAGCAGCGCCGCCGACAGGGAAGCTTTCTTT	CASSAADREAFF	TRBJ1-1	TRBV5-4	.	.